Listed here are 4 T cell receptor beta chains from one sample, sequenced in a study of blood T cell repertoires in COVID-19. Profiled with immunoSEQ multiplex PCR; TCRdb holds only in-frame clones, not every one. The top ten clones hold more than 6% of a sample with roughly 300,000 clones, more than 80% of them seen once. Sequencing used peripheral blood. These receptors all come from a woman in her 30s with COVID-19, enrolled during active disease.

The chain joins TRBV5-1 to TRBJ1-1; D not certain. V dropped 3 bases and J dropped 1 base, with 10 bases sitting between them. The germline gives CDR1 SGHRS, CDR2 YFSETQ. This CDR3 is 14 amino acids long. CDR3 amino acids: CASSWRAENTEAFF. The CDR3 coding sequence is TGCGCCAGCAGCTGGAGGGCCGAGAACACTGAAGCTTTCTTT.

In its sample, this clone was seen once. The genes are TRBV19 and TRBJ1-5; D uncertain. Germline CDR1 LNHDA, CDR2 SQIVND (reference sequence). The CDR3 is 14 residues long. V lost 6 bases to trimming and J lost 6 bases, with 15 bases between them. Written as DNA, the CDR3 is TGTGCCAGTAGCCGTGGAGGTGTAAGTCAGCCCCAGCATTTT. The encoded protein is CASSRGGVSQPQHF.

In its sample, this clone was seen once. The chain combines TRBV7-2 with TRBJ2-7; D perhaps matches TRBD2 (6 bases). The CDR3 covers 15 residues. Trimming removed 2 bases at V and 6 bases at J, with 17 bases between. The germline V gene encodes CDR1 SGHTA and CDR2 FQGNSA. The CDR3 protein is CASSLNGGAVVEQYF. CDR3 in DNA: TGTGCCAGCAGCTTAAATGGAGGGGCGGTCGTCGAGCAGTACTTC.

The chain joins TRBV27 to TRBJ2-5, with TRBD2 identical over 16 bases. J lost 5 bases, V lost 8 bases, and 5 bases had no gene match. The CDR3 loop spans 15 amino acids. Germline V gene sequence: CDR1 MNHEY, CDR2 SMNVEV (reference sequence). The CDR3 DNA reads as TGTGCCAGCTCGGGACTAGCGGGAGGGGGTGAGACCCAGTACTTC. Amino acid sequence: CASSGLAGGGETQYF.